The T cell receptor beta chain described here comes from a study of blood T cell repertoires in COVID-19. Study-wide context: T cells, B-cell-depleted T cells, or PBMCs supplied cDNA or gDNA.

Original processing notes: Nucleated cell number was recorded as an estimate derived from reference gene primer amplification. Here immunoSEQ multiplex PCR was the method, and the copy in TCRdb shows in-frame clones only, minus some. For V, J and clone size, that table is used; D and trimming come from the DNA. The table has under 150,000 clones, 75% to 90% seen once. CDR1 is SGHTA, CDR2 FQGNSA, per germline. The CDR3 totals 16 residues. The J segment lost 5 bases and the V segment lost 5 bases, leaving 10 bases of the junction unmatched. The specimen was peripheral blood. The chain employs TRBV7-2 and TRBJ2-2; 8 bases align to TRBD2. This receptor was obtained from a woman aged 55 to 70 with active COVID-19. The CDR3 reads CASSAPAGGATGELFF. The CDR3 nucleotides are TGTGCCAGCAGCGCCCCTGCGGGGGGCGCTACCGGGGAGCTGTTTTTT.